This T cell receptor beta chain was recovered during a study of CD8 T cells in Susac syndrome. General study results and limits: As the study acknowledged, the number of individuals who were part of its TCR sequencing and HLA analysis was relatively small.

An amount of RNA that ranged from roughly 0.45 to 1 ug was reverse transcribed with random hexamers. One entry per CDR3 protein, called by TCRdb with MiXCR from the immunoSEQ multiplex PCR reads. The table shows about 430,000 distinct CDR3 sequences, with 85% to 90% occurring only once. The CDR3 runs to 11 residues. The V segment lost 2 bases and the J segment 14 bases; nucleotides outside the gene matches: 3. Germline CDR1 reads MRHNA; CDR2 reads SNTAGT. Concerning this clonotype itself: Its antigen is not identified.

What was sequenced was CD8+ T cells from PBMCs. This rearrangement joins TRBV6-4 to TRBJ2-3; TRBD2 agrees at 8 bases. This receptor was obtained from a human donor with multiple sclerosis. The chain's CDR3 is CASSDGTRPYF. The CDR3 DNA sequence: TGTGCCAGCAGTGACGGGACTAGACCGTATTTT.